This TCR beta chain originates from a study of blood T cell repertoires in COVID-19. Overall study: In each case, the material was cDNA or gDNA derived from T cells, B-cell-depleted T cells, or PBMCs.

Study processing details: Quantification of nucleated cells was approximated via reference gene primer amplification. Method: immunoSEQ multiplex PCR; TCRdb's copy keeps in-frame clones and lacks some. Clone size and the V and J calls come from that table; the DNA yielded D and trimming. The data hold fewer than 300,000 clones, with around nine tenths observed a single time. Germline V gives CDR1 MDHEN, CDR2 SYDVKM. The junction had 3 bases not matched to a gene; V was cut back by 3 bases and J by 5 bases. This CDR3 has 14 amino acids. Donors were grouped by their self-reported clinical history. Sequences were obtained from PBMCs or T cells enriched from blood (not recorded which). This receptor was identified in a woman aged 25 to 45 who had recovered from COVID-19. This chain connects TRBV28 to TRBJ2-1, with 8 positions matching TRBD2. In DNA, the CDR3 is TGTGCCAGCAGTTTTAGCGGGAACCACAATGAGCAGTTCTTC. It specifies CASSFSGNHNEQFF.